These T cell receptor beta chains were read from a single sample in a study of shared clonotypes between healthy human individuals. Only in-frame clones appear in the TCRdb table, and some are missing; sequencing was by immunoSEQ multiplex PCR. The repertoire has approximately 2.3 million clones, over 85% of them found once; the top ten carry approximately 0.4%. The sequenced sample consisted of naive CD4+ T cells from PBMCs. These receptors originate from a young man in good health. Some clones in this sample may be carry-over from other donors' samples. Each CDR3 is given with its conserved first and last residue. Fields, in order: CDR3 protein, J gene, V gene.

cdr3_aa: CASRFRAVSTDTQYF
j_call: TRBJ2-3
v_call: TRBV6-6

cdr3_aa: CASSLDRGSGTGELFF
j_call: TRBJ2-2
v_call: TRBV11-3

cdr3_aa: CASSVNRATEAFF
j_call: TRBJ1-1
v_call: TRBV18

cdr3_aa: CASSIRVRGANVLTF
j_call: TRBJ2-6
v_call: TRBV2

cdr3_aa: CASSATSGLTYEQYF
j_call: TRBJ2-7
v_call: TRBV7-2

cdr3_aa: CASGLTRGLTGELFF
j_call: TRBJ2-2
v_call: TRBV12-5

cdr3_aa: CATTTSGSGRAEAFF
j_call: TRBJ1-1
v_call: TRBV28

cdr3_aa: CASSLAPRPYGNTIYF
j_call: TRBJ1-3
v_call: TRBV5-1

cdr3_aa: CASSWMAPPSNTEAFF
j_call: TRBJ1-1
v_call: TRBV27

cdr3_aa: CASSPTGTSGTGELFF
j_call: TRBJ2-2
v_call: TRBV6-6